Following are 4 T cell receptor beta chains from one sample sequenced in a study of OX40 agonist ivuxolimab in advanced cancers. The library was made by the immunoSEQ multiplex PCR assay. TCRdb stores this immuneACCESS table with in-frame sequences only. Part of the clones is absent; in the studies checked, under half of the shortfall reflects unresolved V genes, and no reason is known for the rest. This sample has 100,000 or so clones in its table, and more than 95% of those were observed once. The ten largest make up just over 2% of the sample. Specimen: CD4+ or CD8+ T cells sorted from blood, collected in a trial of the OX40 agonist ivuxolimab. The receptor set was obtained from an adult with an advanced solid tumor such as melanoma, head and neck, liver or kidney cancer.

V is TRBV27 and J is TRBJ2-1, with TRBD2 identical over 10 bases. Germline V CDR1 and CDR2: MNHEY, SMNVEV (reference sequence). Trimming took 2 bases from V and 4 from J; bases not matched to a gene: 11. This CDR3 contains 18 residues. CDR3 DNA sequence: TGTGCCAGCAGTTTAGCCCCAACTAGCGGGGAAAATTACAATGAGCAGTTCTTC. Its protein product is CASSLAPTSGENYNEQFF.

The CDR3: CASSVVPGASVDTQYF. CDR3 sequence (DNA): TGTGCCAGCAGCGTAGTCCCGGGGGCATCGGTAGATACGCAGTATTTT. The V and J genes are TRBV9 and TRBJ2-3; possibly TRBD1 or TRBD2 for D (6 bases each). CDR3 length equals 16 residues. V was cut by 0 bases and J by 5 bases, with 16 bases left in between. The germline CDR1 and CDR2 sequences are SGDLS and YYNGEE.

This chain connects TRBV28 to TRBJ1-2, with a possible D match to TRBD1 (6 bases). Germline CDR1 and CDR2: MDHEN and SYDVKM. The V and J ends lost 0 bases and 4 bases respectively, with 12 bases between them. This CDR3 is built from 15 residues. CDR3 loop: CASSLWGQGTYGYTF. In DNA form, the CDR3 reads TGTGCCAGCAGTTTATGGGGCCAGGGGACCTATGGCTACACCTTC.

This chain uses TRBV4-1 with TRBJ1-5; weak D call: TRBD1 (5 bases). V was cut by 0 bases and J by 4 bases, with 7 bases left in between. This CDR3 is 14 amino acids long. The germline gives CDR1 MGHRA, CDR2 YSYEKL. In nucleotides, the CDR3 is TGCGCCAGCAGCCAAGACAGGACAAATCAGCCCCAGCATTTT. Its protein product is CASSQDRTNQPQHF.